This T cell receptor beta chain was recovered during a study of blood T cell repertoires in COVID-19 (dated by TCRdb to 2018 to 2020). Background on the whole study: The collaborator samples originated in the United States, Italy and Spain and spanned the acute and convalescent phases of COVID-19. The prospective study material was composed of cDNA or gDNA derived from T cells, B-cell-depleted T cells, or PBMCs. Deeply sampled blood TCRbeta repertoires from subjects exposed to, actively infected with, or recovered from COVID-19 were included in the dataset. The repertoires were made available in a free public database intended to serve as a resource for research on the immune response to SARS-CoV-2. The samples were drawn from the first 160 participants of the ongoing ImmuneRACE study and from more than 1,000 subjects provided by 6 global collaborators. A de-identified subject ID, COVID-19 status, age in years and sex were almost always included in the sample metadata. Where HLA class I and class II types were available, the types were taken from metadata supplied by the sample provider, not from assay-based typing. What the research found in general, with its limitations: The quantity of clinical and demographic metadata differed by source and by participant and was supplied without curation.

TCRbeta CDR3 regions were amplified from genomic DNA by means of the immunoSEQ Assay, a bias-controlled multiplex PCR. Per the source publication's procedure: Within the assay, amplification of reference gene primers was used to estimate how many nucleated cells each sample contained. To quantify the absolute abundance of each unique TCRbeta CDR3 rearrangement, sequence reads were collapsed and filtered. For each sample, productive Simpson clonality was calculated by taking the square root of Simpson's diversity index across productive rearrangements. TCRdb provides this immuneACCESS table in a form limited to in-frame rearrangements. Some clones are lacking; in checked studies, under half of them reflect an unresolved V gene, and why the rest are absent is not known. That table supplies the V and J calls and clone size; D and trimming were determined from the DNA. This sample gives some 190,000 clones in total; roughly four fifths of them show up just once. The ten largest clones capture approximately 13% of the sample.

The germline V gene (reference sequence) gives CDR1 as LNHDA and CDR2 as SQIVND. The V and J ends are trimmed by 6 bases and 7 bases, leaving 13 bases between them. Measured from the cysteine to the phenylalanine, the CDR3 is 14 residues long. The CDR3 DNA has 42 bases and is translated from base 1. Whole blood was collected in K2EDTA tubes by collaborating institutions according to the institutions' own protocols. For TCRbeta analysis, collaborators shipped samples as frozen whole blood, isolated PBMCs, or DNA extracted from either of those sample types. About this clone: The target of this receptor is not known. No per-base quality is available; no much larger clone lies one base away.

The chain was built from TRBV19 and TRBJ1-6; the D gene is perhaps TRBD1, on 5 matching bases. The sequencing sample was made of peripheral blood. This receptor was taken from a woman aged 50 to 60 with acute or convalescent COVID-19. This receptor has the CDR3 CASRGRVQNSPLHF. The DNA reads as follows: TGTGCCAGTAGGGGCAGGGTTCAAAATTCACCCCTCCACTTT.